This T cell receptor beta chain was identified during a study of shared clonotypes between healthy human individuals. To note about this clone: What it recognizes is unknown.

General study points: Donor clonotype sharing was expected to depend on sequencing depth.

The method was immunoSEQ multiplex PCR; TCRdb's version includes in-frame clones alone and lacks a portion of them. Of 2 million to 2.5 million clones in the sample, about nine tenths were seen once. The CDR3 runs 12 residues. Germline values: CDR1 SNHLY, CDR2 FYNNEI. V was pared by 6 bases and J by 7 bases, with 3 bases of the junction left unmatched. The clonotype comes from a man younger than 35 in good health. Some clones in this sample may be carry-over from other donors' samples. This rearrangement joins TRBV2 to TRBJ2-1, with TRBD2 matching over 7 bases. Material: naive CD4+ T cells from PBMCs. Sample subset: CD45RA+ positively selected. CDR3 protein: CASREGGNEQFF. CDR3 bases: TGTGCCAGCAGGGAGGGAGGGAATGAGCAGTTCTTC.